The T cell receptor (beta chain) described here comes from a study of blood T cell repertoires in COVID-19. About the research overall: COVID-19 samples from acute and convalescent phases originated in the United States, Italy and Spain.

Authors' methods: Cell counts per sample came from amplifying reference gene primers. TCRdb's table, derived via immunoSEQ multiplex PCR, lists solely in-frame clones and lacks some. V and J calls and clone size are as listed in that table; D and trimming were resolved from the DNA. The sample contains under 300,000 clones, roughly nine tenths of which appear only once. The source is a middle-aged woman who had recovered from COVID-19. Sequenced: PBMCs or T cells enriched from blood (not recorded which).

The CDR3 loop is CATSRQGLKKAAATPYRPPYGYTF. CDR3 bases: TGTGCCACCAGCAGACAGGGTTTAAAGAAGGCTGCCGCTACACCGTACAGGCCTCCTTATGGCTACACCTTC. The gene calls are TRBV15 and TRBJ1-2; maybe TRBD1 (5 bases). V shed 2 bases and J shed 5 bases, with 42 bases lying between them. This CDR3 contains 24 residues. Germline CDR1 reads LNHNV; CDR2 reads YYDKDF (reference sequence).